In this sample, the clone carrying this T cell receptor beta chain turned up once. Its antigen is undetermined. The entry originates in a study of T cell repertoires in cytomegalovirus infection. The wider study: Both CMV infection and a matching HLA type were indicated by public TCR beta signatures. General study points: The study found HLA-C-restricted CMV-specific TCR beta clonotypes dominating the ex vivo response.

TCRdb used MiXCR to reprocess the reads, holding one entry per CDR3 protein. The top ten clones hold about 41% of a sample with hundreds of thousands of distinct CDR3 sequences, 42% of them seen once. This CDR3 has 17 residues. Germline lookup yields CDR1 ENHRY and CDR2 SYGVKD. V dropped 1 base and J dropped 0; count of bases not matched to a gene: 7. The chain recombines TRBV10-3 with TRBJ2-3, with TRBD2 matching 7 bases. The sequenced sample was cultured PBMCs, obtained from culture after CMV antigen stimulation. This TCR was sampled from a human donor in good health (CMV status not recorded). Some clones in this sample may be carry-over from other donors' samples. CDR3 loop: CAISEWGREGSTDTQYF. The CDR3 DNA reads TGTGCCATCAGTGAGTGGGGAAGGGAGGGGAGCACAGATACGCAGTATTTT.